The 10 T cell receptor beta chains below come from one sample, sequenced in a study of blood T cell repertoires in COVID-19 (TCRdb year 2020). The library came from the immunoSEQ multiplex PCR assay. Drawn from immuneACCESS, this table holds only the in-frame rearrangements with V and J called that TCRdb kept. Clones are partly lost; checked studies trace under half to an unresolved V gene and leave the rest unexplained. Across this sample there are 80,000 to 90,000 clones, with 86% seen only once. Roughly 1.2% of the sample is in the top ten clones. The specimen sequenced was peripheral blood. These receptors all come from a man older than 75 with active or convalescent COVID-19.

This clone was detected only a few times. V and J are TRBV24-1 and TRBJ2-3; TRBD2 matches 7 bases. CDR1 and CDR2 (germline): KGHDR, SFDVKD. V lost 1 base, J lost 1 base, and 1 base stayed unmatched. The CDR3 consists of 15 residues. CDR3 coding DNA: TGTGCCACCAGTGATTTCAGCGGGGGCACAGATACGCAGTATTTT. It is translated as CATSDFSGGTDTQYF.

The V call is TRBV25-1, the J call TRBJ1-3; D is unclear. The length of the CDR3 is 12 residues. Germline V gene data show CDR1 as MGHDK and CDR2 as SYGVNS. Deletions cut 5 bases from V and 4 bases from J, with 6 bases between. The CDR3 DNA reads TGTGCCAGCAGTCCCCAGGGAAACACCATATATTTT. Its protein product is CASSPQGNTIYF.

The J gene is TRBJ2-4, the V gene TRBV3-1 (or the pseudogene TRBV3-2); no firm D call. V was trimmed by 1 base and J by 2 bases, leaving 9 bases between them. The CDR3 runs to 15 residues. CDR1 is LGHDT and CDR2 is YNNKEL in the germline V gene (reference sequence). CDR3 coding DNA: TGTGCCAGCAGCCAAGGTTACCACTCCAAAAACATTCAGTACTTC. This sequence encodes CASSQGYHSKNIQYF.

The CDR3 DNA reads TGTGCCAGTAGCCGCCTAGCGGGAGGGTACAATGAGCAGTTCTTC. Its protein is CASSRLAGGYNEQFF. This chain links TRBV19 with TRBJ2-1, with 12 bases that match TRBD2. The CDR3 is 15 residues long. J gave up 4 bases and V 6 bases, and 4 bases lay outside the gene matches. The germline CDR1 and CDR2 sequences are LNHDA and SQIVND (reference sequence).

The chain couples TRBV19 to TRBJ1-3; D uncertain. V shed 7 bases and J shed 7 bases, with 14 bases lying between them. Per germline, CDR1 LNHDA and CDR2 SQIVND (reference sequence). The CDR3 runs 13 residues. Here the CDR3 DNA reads TGTGCCAGTACCAGAGGGTTAGGTAACACCATATATTTT. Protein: CASTRGLGNTIYF.

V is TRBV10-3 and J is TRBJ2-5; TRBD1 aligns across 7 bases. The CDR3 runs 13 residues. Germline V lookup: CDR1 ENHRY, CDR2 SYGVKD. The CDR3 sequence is CASGRQGAETQYF. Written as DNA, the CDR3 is TGTGCTTCCGGGCGACAGGGAGCTGAGACCCAGTACTTC.

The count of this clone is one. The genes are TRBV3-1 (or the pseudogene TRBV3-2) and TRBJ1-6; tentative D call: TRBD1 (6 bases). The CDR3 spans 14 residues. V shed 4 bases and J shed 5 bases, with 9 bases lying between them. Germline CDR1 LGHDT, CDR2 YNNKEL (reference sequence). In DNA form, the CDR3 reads TGTGCCAGCAGCCCGCAGGGGCATAATTCACCCCTCCACTTT. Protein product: CASSPQGHNSPLHF.

CDR3 sequence reads: CASARRGRGELFF. CDR3 bases: TGTGCCAGCGCACGCAGGGGGCGCGGGGAGCTGTTTTTT. The V call is TRBV5-8, the J call TRBJ2-2, with 8 bases lining up with TRBD1. Germline values: CDR1 SGHTS, CDR2 YDEGEE. With 7 bases clipped from V and 7 bases from J, the junction kept 6 bases outside the gene matches. This CDR3 is 13 amino acids long.

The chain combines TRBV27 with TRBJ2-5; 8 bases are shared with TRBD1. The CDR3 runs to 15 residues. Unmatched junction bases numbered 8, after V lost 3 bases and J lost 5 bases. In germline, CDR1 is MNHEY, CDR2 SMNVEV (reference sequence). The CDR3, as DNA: TGTGCCAGCAGTTTTAAGTCAGGGGGCTATGAGACCCAGTACTTC. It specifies CASSFKSGGYETQYF.

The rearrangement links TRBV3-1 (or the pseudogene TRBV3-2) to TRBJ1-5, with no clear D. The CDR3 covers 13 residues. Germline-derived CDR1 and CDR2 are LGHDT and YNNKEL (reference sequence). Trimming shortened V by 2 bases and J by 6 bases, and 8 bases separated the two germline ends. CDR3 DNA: TGTGCCAGCAGCCAATCTTCCCCTCAGCCCCAGCATTTT. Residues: CASSQSSPQPQHF.